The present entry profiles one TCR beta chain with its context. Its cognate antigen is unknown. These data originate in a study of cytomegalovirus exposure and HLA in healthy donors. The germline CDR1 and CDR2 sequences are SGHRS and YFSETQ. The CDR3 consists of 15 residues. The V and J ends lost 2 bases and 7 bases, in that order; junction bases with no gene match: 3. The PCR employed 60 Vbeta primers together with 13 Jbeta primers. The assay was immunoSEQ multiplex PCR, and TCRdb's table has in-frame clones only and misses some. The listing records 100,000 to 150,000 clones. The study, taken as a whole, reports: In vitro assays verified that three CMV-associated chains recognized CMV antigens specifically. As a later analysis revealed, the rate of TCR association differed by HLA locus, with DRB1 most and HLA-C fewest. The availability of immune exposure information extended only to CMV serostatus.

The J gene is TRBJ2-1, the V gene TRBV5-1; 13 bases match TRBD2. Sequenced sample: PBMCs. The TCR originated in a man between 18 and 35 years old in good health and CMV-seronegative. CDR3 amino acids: CASSLLAGGLNEQFF. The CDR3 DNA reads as TGCGCCAGCAGCTTACTAGCGGGGGGGCTAAATGAGCAGTTCTTC.